Listed here are 9 T cell receptor beta chains from one sample, sequenced in a study of blood T cell repertoires in COVID-19. Only in-frame clones appear in the TCRdb table, and some are missing; sequencing was by immunoSEQ multiplex PCR. The table has 120,000 to 150,000 clones, 75% to 85% seen once. Sequencing used peripheral blood. The origin of the receptors is a man between 60 and 75 years old with active or convalescent COVID-19.

The chain combines TRBV29-1 with TRBJ2-1; 14 bases fit TRBD2. The CDR3 has 16 amino acids. The trim removed 7 bases at V and 4 bases at J, leaving 9 bases unmatched. Germline CDR1 reads SQVTM; CDR2 reads ANQGSEA. CDR3 amino acids: CSAPTGTSGRYNEQFF. The CDR3 region has the DNA TGCAGCGCCCCCACCGGGACTAGCGGGAGATACAATGAGCAGTTCTTC.

V gene TRBV7-8 combines with J gene TRBJ1-1; D remains ambiguous. Germline V gene data show CDR1 as SGHVS and CDR2 as FQNEAQ. With 5 bases removed from V and 5 bases from J, the gap between germline ends came to 9 bases. The CDR3 spans 12 residues. The CDR3 reads CASSPRRTEAFF. The CDR3 bases are TGTGCCAGCAGCCCACGGAGGACTGAAGCTTTCTTT.

Regarding this clone: Distinct nucleotide sequences in the sample also encode this CDR3. The chain combines TRBV19 with TRBJ2-6; weak D call: TRBD2 (7 bases). Trimming cost V 6 bases and J 1 base, with 10 bases left between them. Germline CDR1 LNHDA, CDR2 SQIVND (reference sequence). The CDR3 runs to 15 residues. The CDR3 sequence is CASRGRGSGANVLTF. The DNA for the CDR3 is TGTGCCAGTAGAGGGAGGGGGTCTGGGGCCAACGTCCTGACTTTC.

The chain carries TRBV11-2 and TRBJ2-7; possible D gene TRBD1, 7 bases. Germline V gives CDR1 SGHAT, CDR2 FQNNGV. V shed 8 bases and J shed 0 bases, with 17 bases lying between them. CDR3 length: 15 amino acids. CDR3 protein: CASSPGQGGSYEQYF. CDR3 DNA: TGTGCCAGCTCACCCGGGCAGGGGGGCTCCTACGAGCAGTACTTC. The full variable domain, with the rest looked up from reference TRBV11-2 and TRBJ2-7, is EAGVAQSPRYKIIEKRQSVAFWCNPISGHATLYWYQQILGQGPKLLIQFQNNGVVDDSQLPKDRFSAERLKGVDSTLKIQPAKLEDSAVYLCASSPGQGGSYEQYFGPGTRLTVT.

The chain uses TRBV5-5 and TRBJ1-5; TRBD1 is a possible D gene (5 bases). Trimming removed 3 bases at V and 9 bases at J, with 16 bases between. This CDR3 has 14 residues. CDR1 is SGHKS, CDR2 YYEKEE, per germline (reference sequence). DNA of the CDR3: TGTGCCAGCAGCTCTATGACCGGGGGGATGCCCCAGCATTTT. It codes for CASSSMTGGMPQHF.

Worth noting for this clone: This sample also contains other DNA sequences that code for the same CDR3. The rearrangement uses TRBV14 and TRBJ1-3; unclear D gene. The CDR3 has 14 amino acids. Deletions cut 1 base from V and 3 bases from J, with 7 bases between. The germline gives CDR1 SGHDN, CDR2 FVKESK. CDR3 in amino acids: CASSQGGGGNTIYF. The CDR3 DNA follows: TGTGCCAGCAGCCAAGGAGGAGGTGGAAACACCATATATTTT.

The chain has TRBV6-6 and TRBJ2-2; no reliable D call. V dropped 6 bases and J dropped 11 bases, with 10 bases sitting between them. CDR3 length: 11 amino acids. Germline CDR1 reads MNHNY; CDR2 reads SVGAGI (reference sequence). The CDR3 sequence: CASSRDSELFF. The CDR3 nucleotides read TGTGCCAGCAGCCGCGACTCCGAGCTGTTTTTT.

The chain couples TRBV2 to TRBJ1-3; TRBD1 is a possible D gene (5 bases). The germline gives CDR1 SNHLY, CDR2 FYNNEI. This CDR3 region has 14 residues. V was shortened by 7 bases and J by 2 bases, with 12 bases between the two germline ends. DNA of the CDR3: TGTGCCAGCATGAAGGAGGGGACTGGAAACACCATATATTTT. This gives the protein CASMKEGTGNTIYF. Using reference TRBV2 and TRBJ1-3 for the parts outside the CDR3, the full variable domain is EPEVTQTPSHQVTQMGQEVILRCVPISNHLYFYWYRQILGQKVEFLVSFYNNEISEKSEIFDDQFSVERPDGSNFTLKIRSTKLEDSAMYFCASMKEGTGNTIYFGEGSWLTVV.

The V call is TRBV30, the J call TRBJ2-3, with 8 bases that match TRBD2. The CDR3 covers 15 residues. The germline V gene has CDR1 GTSNPN and CDR2 SVGIG (reference sequence). Trimming removed 5 bases from V and 1 base from J; junction bases left unmatched: 8. The CDR3 sequence: CAWGRTSFGTDTQYF. The CDR3 DNA reads TGTGCCTGGGGGCGGACTAGCTTTGGCACAGATACGCAGTATTTT.